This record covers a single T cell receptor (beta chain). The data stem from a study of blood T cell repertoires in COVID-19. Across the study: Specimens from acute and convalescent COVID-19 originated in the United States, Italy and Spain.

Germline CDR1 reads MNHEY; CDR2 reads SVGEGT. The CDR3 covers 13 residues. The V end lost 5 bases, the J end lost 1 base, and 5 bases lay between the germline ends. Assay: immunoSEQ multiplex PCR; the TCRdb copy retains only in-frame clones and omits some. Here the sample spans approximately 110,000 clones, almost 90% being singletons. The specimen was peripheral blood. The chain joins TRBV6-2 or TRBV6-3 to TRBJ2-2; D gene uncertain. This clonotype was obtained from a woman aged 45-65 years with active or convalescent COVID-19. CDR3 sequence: CASSRQNTGELFF. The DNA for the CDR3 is TGTGCCAGCAGTCGACAGAACACCGGGGAGCTGTTTTTT.